This T cell receptor (beta chain) was profiled in a study of vaccination effects on CD4 cells after COVID-19. The ViraFEST assay expanded antigen-specific CD4+ T cells with viral peptide pools before sequencing. Isolation of CD4+ T cells took place after 10 days of culture. Everyone in the study got two shots of either the BNT162b2 or mRNA-1273 vaccine. The vaccine recipients had no prior SARS-CoV-2 infection, with negative nucleocapsid antibodies. The data were produced by immunoSEQ multiplex PCR, yet TCRdb's version contains in-frame clones alone and is incomplete. Of 15,000 or so clones detected, roughly 76% appear once; the ten largest clones hold about 20%. Per the germline V gene, CDR1 is SEHNR and CDR2 is FQNEAQ (reference sequence). The length of the CDR3 is 13 residues. V dropped 5 bases and J dropped 0 bases, with 8 bases sitting between them. Study-wide findings and caveats: Only 1 of 255 vaccine-induced clones from healthy vaccinees cross-reacted with common cold coronaviruses. Vaccine- and infection-induced clones showed marked clonal contraction late following vaccination.

This clone appeared a few times. Its antigen is unidentified. The chain is built from TRBV7-9 and TRBJ2-7; D is tentatively TRBD1 or TRBD2 (5 bases each). The sequencing used CD4+ T cells from PBMCs cultured with HCoV-NL63 spike peptides, collected after COVID-19 vaccination. The sequence derives from a human donor who received a COVID-19 vaccine. The CDR3 spells CASSPGTSYEQYF. For the CDR3, the DNA is TGTGCCAGCAGCCCCGGGACCTCCTACGAGCAGTACTTC.